This is a list of T cell receptor beta chains from one sample in a study of monozygotic twins with inflammatory bowel disease. For each CDR3 protein, TCRdb gives one entry from its re-call of the 5' RACE reads, without DNA. The specimen's table records nearly 450,000 distinct CDR3 sequences. Source material: blood. The receptors originated from a human donor with ulcerative colitis or Crohn's disease, or a healthy co-twin of an affected twin (not recorded which). The CDR3 runs from the conserved cysteine through the conserved F or W. Clone size is given for some rows only: seen once, a few or many times, or a class if the clone is expanded.

J gene: TRBJ2-2
clone size: .
V gene: TRBV7-9
CDR3 length: 17
CDR3 protein: CASSSTPGLSPGGELFF

J gene: TRBJ2-7
clone size: .
V gene: TRBV7-2
CDR3 length: 14
CDR3 protein: CASSLGPTPSEQYF

J gene: TRBJ1-4
clone size: .
V gene: TRBV6-5
CDR3 length: 13
CDR3 protein: CASSSWELEKLFF

J gene: TRBJ2-5
clone size: .
V gene: TRBV11-2
CDR3 length: 14
CDR3 protein: CASSKQGHQETQYF

J gene: TRBJ2-7
clone size: .
V gene: TRBV3-1
CDR3 length: 13
CDR3 protein: CASSQRRGYEQYF

J gene: TRBJ1-2
clone size: .
V gene: TRBV5-1
CDR3 length: 15
CDR3 protein: CASSLETRLPGGYTF

J gene: TRBJ1-5
clone size: .
V gene: TRBV10-3
CDR3 length: 17
CDR3 protein: CAISESGTGMSNQPQHF

J gene: TRBJ1-1
clone size: .
V gene: TRBV5-1
CDR3 length: 13
CDR3 protein: CASSSSGPYEAFF

J gene: TRBJ1-2
clone size: .
V gene: TRBV19
CDR3 length: 14
CDR3 protein: CASSADRRMGGYTF

J gene: TRBJ2-1
clone size: .
V gene: TRBV20-1
CDR3 length: 17
CDR3 protein: CSARDLGNGLSYNEQFF

J gene: TRBJ2-2
clone size: .
V gene: TRBV6-1
CDR3 length: 16
CDR3 protein: CASSDPGQGAVGELFF

J gene: TRBJ1-1
clone size: .
V gene: TRBV29-1
CDR3 length: 13
CDR3 protein: CSVNRGLNTEAFF

J gene: TRBJ2-7
clone size: .
V gene: TRBV5-1
CDR3 length: 14
CDR3 protein: CASSLGSSYEEQYF

J gene: TRBJ2-1
clone size: .
V gene: TRBV27
CDR3 length: 13
CDR3 protein: CASSLKAGQWEFF

J gene: TRBJ1-4
clone size: .
V gene: TRBV3-1
CDR3 length: 12
CDR3 protein: CASGTGDEKLFF

J gene: TRBJ2-1
clone size: .
V gene: TRBV20-1
CDR3 length: 14
CDR3 protein: CSARGAGSYNEQFF

J gene: TRBJ2-5
clone size: .
V gene: TRBV18
CDR3 length: 14
CDR3 protein: CASSSGGPQETQYF

J gene: TRBJ2-2
clone size: .
V gene: TRBV7-8
CDR3 length: 14
CDR3 protein: CASRATGNTGELFF

J gene: TRBJ2-7
clone size: .
V gene: TRBV27
CDR3 length: 14
CDR3 protein: CASSSPSSTYEQYF

J gene: TRBJ2-7
clone size: .
V gene: TRBV7-2
CDR3 length: 14
CDR3 protein: CASSRRSSVYEQYF

J gene: TRBJ2-1
clone size: .
V gene: TRBV29-1
CDR3 length: 15
CDR3 protein: CSVAWSLTPNNEQFF

J gene: TRBJ1-4
clone size: .
V gene: TRBV5-1
CDR3 length: 15
CDR3 protein: CASSPSGTTNEKLFF

J gene: TRBJ1-1
clone size: .
V gene: TRBV20-1
CDR3 length: 15
CDR3 protein: CSARGPRGGDAEAFF

J gene: TRBJ2-7
clone size: .
V gene: TRBV11-3
CDR3 length: 13
CDR3 protein: CASSSLWYYEQYF

J gene: TRBJ2-6
clone size: medium-sized
V gene: TRBV6-1
CDR3 length: 15
CDR3 protein: CASKDSSSGANVLTF

J gene: TRBJ2-1
clone size: .
V gene: TRBV19
CDR3 length: 15
CDR3 protein: CASREGVSSYNEQFF

J gene: TRBJ2-3
clone size: .
V gene: TRBV6-4
CDR3 length: 15
CDR3 protein: CASSERGGSTDTQYF

J gene: TRBJ1-5
clone size: .
V gene: TRBV5-4
CDR3 length: 14
CDR3 protein: CASSPRALNQPQHF

J gene: TRBJ1-3
clone size: .
V gene: TRBV6-5
CDR3 length: 15
CDR3 protein: CASSITETNGNTIYF

J gene: TRBJ2-5
clone size: .
V gene: TRBV23-1
CDR3 length: 16
CDR3 protein: CASSQKGEEYQETQYF

J gene: TRBJ1-1
clone size: .
V gene: TRBV27
CDR3 length: 17
CDR3 protein: CASSSDGTGAGNTEAFF

J gene: TRBJ1-4
clone size: .
V gene: TRBV30
CDR3 length: 15
CDR3 protein: CAWSLKTPTNEKLFF

J gene: TRBJ2-5
clone size: .
V gene: TRBV7-8
CDR3 length: 15
CDR3 protein: CASSLEASGRETQYF

J gene: TRBJ1-4
clone size: .
V gene: TRBV7-9
CDR3 length: 15
CDR3 protein: CASSYGGLNDEKLFF

J gene: TRBJ2-7
clone size: .
V gene: TRBV30
CDR3 length: 12
CDR3 protein: CAWSRDRGKQYF

J gene: TRBJ2-1
clone size: .
V gene: TRBV18
CDR3 length: 16
CDR3 protein: CASSPIGQGRNNEQFF

J gene: TRBJ2-2
clone size: .
V gene: TRBV9
CDR3 length: 17
CDR3 protein: CASSVALRVENTGELFF

J gene: TRBJ2-1
clone size: .
V gene: TRBV6-5
CDR3 length: 13
CDR3 protein: CASKTSGYNEQFF

J gene: TRBJ2-6
clone size: .
V gene: TRBV29-1
CDR3 length: 13
CDR3 protein: CSVEVAGANVLTF

J gene: TRBJ2-3
clone size: .
V gene: TRBV10-3
CDR3 length: 18
CDR3 protein: CAISDFSKLADPMIAQYF

J gene: TRBJ2-1
clone size: .
V gene: TRBV6-1
CDR3 length: 14
CDR3 protein: CASSDIGQNNEQFF

J gene: TRBJ2-5
clone size: .
V gene: TRBV20-1
CDR3 length: 14
CDR3 protein: CSALRGTGIETQYF

J gene: TRBJ2-3
clone size: .
V gene: TRBV12-3/TRBV12-4
CDR3 length: 15
CDR3 protein: CASNSWSSSTDTQYF

J gene: TRBJ2-7
clone size: .
V gene: TRBV27
CDR3 length: 18
CDR3 protein: CASSTWGISGRNSYEQYF

J gene: TRBJ2-7
clone size: .
V gene: TRBV28
CDR3 length: 13
CDR3 protein: CASRRRREGEQYF

J gene: TRBJ2-1
clone size: .
V gene: TRBV24-1
CDR3 length: 19
CDR3 protein: CATSDFRGTSGNSYNEQFF

J gene: TRBJ2-7
clone size: .
V gene: TRBV27
CDR3 length: 13
CDR3 protein: CASRLAGGYEQYF

J gene: TRBJ2-6
clone size: .
V gene: TRBV18
CDR3 length: 17
CDR3 protein: CASSPFDTDSGANVLTF

J gene: TRBJ2-3
clone size: .
V gene: TRBV9
CDR3 length: 15
CDR3 protein: CGSSSTSFGTDTQYF

J gene: TRBJ2-2
clone size: .
V gene: TRBV29-1
CDR3 length: 17
CDR3 protein: CSVRGQGLLGNTGELFF

J gene: TRBJ1-1
clone size: .
V gene: TRBV6-6
CDR3 length: 12
CDR3 protein: CASSRVNTEAFF

J gene: TRBJ1-1
clone size: .
V gene: TRBV4-2
CDR3 length: 15
CDR3 protein: CASSQDPGSGTEAFF

J gene: TRBJ1-6
clone size: .
V gene: TRBV30
CDR3 length: 15
CDR3 protein: CAWSQGQGFNSPLHF